Listed here are 9 T cell receptor beta chains from one sample, sequenced in a study of cytomegalovirus exposure and HLA in healthy donors. Use of 60 Vbeta and 13 Jbeta primers characterized the PCR. The protocol was immunoSEQ multiplex PCR, while the TCRdb copy is restricted to in-frame clones and leaves out a portion. The sample contains roughly 190,000 clones, roughly four fifths of which appear only once. The sequenced sample was PBMCs. The receptors were sampled from a man aged 35-49 years in good health and CMV-seropositive.

The chain recombines TRBV2 with TRBJ2-7; D remains unclear. This CDR3 has 10 residues. V lost 6 bases, J lost 7 bases, and 7 bases lay in between. Germline V gene lookup returns CDR1 SNHLY and CDR2 FYNNEI. CDR3 sequence reads: CASSPREQYF. The CDR3 DNA follows: TGTGCCAGCAGCCCCCGGGAGCAGTACTTC. The complete variable domain, with remaining parts taken from reference TRBV2 and TRBJ2-7, reads EPEVTQTPSHQVTQMGQEVILRCVPISNHLYFYWYRQILGQKVEFLVSFYNNEISEKSEIFDDQFSVERPDGSNFTLKIRSTKLEDSAMYFCASSPREQYFGPGTRLTVT.

Remarks on this clone: The germline gene is not matched at one end of the junction; a read error may be the cause. This rearrangement joins TRBV29-1 to TRBJ2-2, with 12 bases fitting TRBD1. Looked up from germline, CDR1 is SQVTM and CDR2 is ANQGSEA. The CDR3 sequence is 15 residues long. The CDR3 sequence: CSVGGQGAGTGELFF. CDR3 DNA: TGCAGTGTTGGGGGACAGGGGGCCGGCACCGGGGAGCTGTTTTTT.

This rearrangement joins TRBV27 to TRBJ2-7; 8 bases match TRBD2. The V gene's germline CDR1 is MNHEY and CDR2 SMNVEV (reference sequence). V lost 2 bases to trimming and J lost 2 bases; unmatched junction nucleotides: 14. The CDR3 spans 18 residues. The CDR3 spells CASSLRDTEAGATYEQYF. CDR3 in DNA: TGTGCCAGCAGTTTAAGGGACACAGAAGCGGGAGCAACCTACGAGCAGTACTTC.

The chain couples TRBV10-3 to TRBJ2-1, with 12 bases lining up with TRBD1. CDR1 ENHRY and CDR2 SYGVKD come from the germline V gene. This CDR3 has 17 residues. The J segment lost 9 bases and the V segment lost 6 bases, leaving 15 bases of the junction unmatched. CDR3 protein: CAIRKTPGQGASGEQFF. CDR3 coding DNA: TGTGCCATCAGGAAGACTCCGGGACAGGGGGCTTCAGGTGAGCAGTTCTTC.

The chain combines TRBV2 with TRBJ2-1; 8 nucleotides agree with TRBD1. Germline assignment: CDR1 SNHLY and CDR2 FYNNEI. This CDR3 is built from 15 residues. The junction had 5 bases not matched to a gene; V was cut back by 7 bases and J by 0 bases. CDR3 residues: CASKGTGGSYNEQFF. Written as DNA, the CDR3 is TGTGCCAGCAAGGGTACAGGGGGCTCCTACAATGAGCAGTTCTTC.

CDR3 sequence (DNA): TGTGCCAGCAGCTTATCTAGCGGGTCCTACGAGCAGTACTTC. Translation gives CASSLSSGSYEQYF. V usage is TRBV7-2 and J usage is TRBJ2-7, with TRBD2 identical over 8 bases. The junction had 1 base not matched to a gene; V was cut back by 2 bases and J by 1 base. The CDR3 covers 14 residues. In germline, CDR1 is SGHTA, CDR2 FQGNSA.

The CDR3 DNA reads as TGTGCCAGCAGCCAAGACAGCTACGAGCAGTACTTC. Residues: CASSQDSYEQYF. The chain couples TRBV6-5 to TRBJ2-7; perhaps TRBD1 as D (5 bases). Looked up from germline, CDR1 is MNHEY and CDR2 is SVGAGI. The V end lost 6 bases, the J end lost 3 bases, and 9 bases lay between the germline ends. The CDR3 runs 12 residues.

V gene TRBV6-5 combines with J gene TRBJ2-7; a weak D match, TRBD1 (5 bases). V was cut by 6 bases and J by 4 bases, with 16 bases left in between. The V gene's germline CDR1 is MNHEY and CDR2 SVGAGI. There are 14 residues in the CDR3. CDR3 nucleotides: TGTGCCAGCAGGTTCCTGGACATAGATTACGAGCAGTACTTC. Protein sequence: CASRFLDIDYEQYF.

In this sample, this clone turned up a few times. This sequence joins TRBV30 and TRBJ2-7, with 10 bases fitting TRBD2. This CDR3 is built from 16 residues. The ends lost 1 base at V and 4 bases at J; junction bases unmatched: 10. The V gene's germline CDR1 is GTSNPN and CDR2 SVGIG (reference sequence). In nucleotides, the CDR3 is TGTGCCTGGAGTGCGTCTAGCGGGAGTGTTAGGTACGAGCAGTACTTC. Translation gives CAWSASSGSVRYEQYF.